This entry lists 32 T cell receptor beta chains sequenced from one sample in a study of blood T cell repertoires in COVID-19. Only in-frame clones appear in the TCRdb table, and some are missing; sequencing was by immunoSEQ multiplex PCR. The sample holds 84,000 or so clones; approximately 79% are singletons and the top ten take around 10%. The sequencing sample was made of peripheral blood. These receptor sequences come from a man aged 65-85 years with acute or convalescent COVID-19.

This sequence joins TRBV7-8 and TRBJ1-5; weak D call: TRBD1 (5 bases). CDR3 length: 18 amino acids. Trimming pared 0 bases from V and 0 bases from J, leaving 15 bases between. Germline assignment: CDR1 SGHVS and CDR2 FQNEAQ. The CDR3 region is CASSLAQAGTSSNQPQHF. The DNA for the CDR3 is TGTGCCAGCAGCTTAGCCCAAGCCGGGACTAGTAGCAATCAGCCCCAGCATTTT.

The chain has TRBV7-9 and TRBJ2-1, with 7 bases identical to TRBD1. Germline V CDR1 and CDR2: SEHNR, FQNEAQ (reference sequence). This CDR3 comprises 12 residues. The trim removed 3 bases at V and 13 bases at J, leaving 6 bases unmatched. In DNA, the CDR3 is TGTGCCAGCAGCTTCCCCGGGACAGCTCAGTTCTTC. Translated: CASSFPGTAQFF.

V gene TRBV28 combines with J gene TRBJ1-6, with D possibly TRBD1 on 5 matching bases. The CDR3 sequence is 17 residues long. Germline CDR1 MDHEN, CDR2 SYDVKM. Trimming stripped 2 bases from V and 0 bases from J, with 11 bases between. CDR3 in DNA: TGTGCCAGCAGTTTAGCAGGGCTCAGCTCCTATAATTCACCCCTCCACTTT. The encoded protein is CASSLAGLSSYNSPLHF.

J is TRBJ2-1 and V is TRBV11-2; possibly TRBD2 for D (5 bases). Trimming removed 3 bases at V and 8 bases at J, with 14 bases between. CDR3 size: 14 residues. From germline, CDR1 is SGHAT and CDR2 FQNNGV. The CDR3 DNA reads as TGTGCCAGCAGCTTCGGACCAGAGGGCGATGAGCAGTTCTTC. It codes for CASSFGPEGDEQFF.

The J gene is TRBJ1-1, the V gene TRBV7-9; D not certain. The CDR3 extends over 14 amino acids. Trimming took off 1 base at V and 4 bases at J, with 10 bases between the two ends. Germline values: CDR1 SEHNR, CDR2 FQNEAQ (reference sequence). The CDR3 DNA follows: TGTGCCAGCAGCTTAGTTCTGGAGGGCACTGAAGCTTTCTTT. Translation: CASSLVLEGTEAFF.

This rearrangement joins TRBV16 to TRBJ1-4, with D uncertain. The germline gives CDR1 KGHSY, CDR2 FQNENV. The CDR3 spans 17 residues. V lost 1 base and J 0 bases, leaving 12 bases between the germline ends. CDR3 loop: CASSQLTGVATNEKLFF. The CDR3 nucleotides read TGTGCCAGCAGCCAATTGACGGGAGTTGCAACTAATGAAAAACTGTTTTTT.

This chain links TRBV5-6 with TRBJ2-3; 7 bases fit TRBD1. Germline lookup yields CDR1 SGHDT and CDR2 YYEEEE. The J segment lost 2 bases and the V segment lost 4 bases, leaving 13 bases of the junction unmatched. The CDR3 is 17 amino acids. This CDR3 reads CASSPPTGAAHTDTQYF. CDR3 nucleotides: TGTGCCAGCAGCCCCCCCACAGGGGCCGCACACACAGATACGCAGTATTTT. The variable domain in full, with the rest retrieved from reference TRBV5-6 and TRBJ2-3, is DAGVTQSPTHLIKTRGQQVTLRCSPKSGHDTVSWYQQALGQGPQFIFQYYEEEERQRGNFPDRFSGHQFPNYSSELNVNALLLGDSALYLCASSPPTGAAHTDTQYFGPGTRLTVL.

V gene TRBV12-3 or TRBV12-4 combines with J gene TRBJ2-5; D might be TRBD2 (6 bases). V dropped 5 bases and J dropped 5 bases, with 9 bases sitting between them. This CDR3 is 12 amino acids long. This CDR3 reads CASSQRGETQYF. In DNA, the CDR3 is TGTGCCAGCAGTCAACGGGGGGAGACCCAGTACTTC.

J is TRBJ2-2 and V is TRBV7-2; 11 bases match TRBD2. From germline, CDR1 is SGHTA and CDR2 FQGNSA. Trimming took 2 bases from V and 3 from J; bases not matched to a gene: 5. The CDR3 sequence is 17 residues long. The CDR3 is CASSLLAGGRDTGELFF. The CDR3 region has the DNA TGTGCCAGCAGCTTACTAGCGGGGGGTAGGGACACCGGGGAGCTGTTTTTT.

This chain connects TRBV28 to TRBJ1-5, with D perhaps matching TRBD1 (6 bases). The V and J ends lost 1 base and 3 bases respectively, with 13 bases between them. Germline V gives CDR1 MDHEN, CDR2 SYDVKM. The CDR3 spans 16 residues. The CDR3 DNA follows: TGTGCCAGCAGTTTATTGGCGGGGGGCTACAATCAGCCCCAGCATTTT. Its protein product is CASSLLAGGYNQPQHF.

Only one count was recorded for this clone. The chain recombines TRBV6-5 with TRBJ1-5, with a weak D call TRBD1 (5 bases). The CDR3 has 16 amino acids. Trimming stripped 4 bases from V and 0 bases from J, with 13 bases between. CDR1 and CDR2 from the germline V gene are MNHEY and SVGAGI. The chain's CDR3 is CASSSDSKYSNQPQHF. The DNA for the CDR3 is TGTGCCAGCAGTTCCGACAGCAAATATAGCAATCAGCCCCAGCATTTT.

The chain is built from TRBV11-2 and TRBJ2-1, with 10 bases aligning to TRBD1. With 5 bases clipped from V and 6 bases from J, the junction kept 7 bases outside the gene matches. Germline V gives CDR1 SGHAT, CDR2 FQNNGV. The CDR3 is made up of 15 amino acids. CDR3 region: CASSTDRGRGNEQFF. The CDR3 DNA reads as TGTGCCAGCAGCACCGACAGGGGGCGCGGCAATGAGCAGTTCTTC.

The CDR3 DNA is TGCAGCGTTGTTCAGGTTTCCTACAATGAGCAGTTCTTC. Its protein is CSVVQVSYNEQFF. The chain employs TRBV29-1 and TRBJ2-1; D uncertain. Trimming removed 4 bases from V and 1 base from J, with 8 bases in between. This CDR3 contains 13 residues. The germline V gene encodes CDR1 SQVTM and CDR2 ANQGSEA.

This CDR3 reads CASSIPGVETQYF. CDR3 coding DNA: TGTGCCAGCTCTATTCCAGGGGTGGAGACCCAGTACTTC. The chain couples TRBV18 to TRBJ2-5; tentative D call: TRBD1 (6 bases). V lost 6 bases, J lost 5 bases, and 13 bases lay in between. Per the germline V gene, CDR1 is KGHSH and CDR2 is LQKENI. This CDR3 is 13 amino acids long. The whole variable domain, remainder taken from reference TRBV18 and TRBJ2-5, is NAGVMQNPRHLVRRRGQEARLRCSPMKGHSHVYWYRQLPEEGLKFMVYLQKENIIDESGMPKERFSAEFPKEGPSILRIQQVVRGDSAAYFCASSIPGVETQYFGPGTRLLVL.

The chain carries TRBV4-1 and TRBJ1-5; 8 bases line up with TRBD1. The germline CDR1 and CDR2 sequences are MGHRA and YSYEKL. The CDR3 spans 15 residues. V shed 1 base and J 11 bases; nucleotides not matched to a gene: 10. The chain's CDR3 is CASSQGDRMAPAQHF. The CDR3 DNA reads TGCGCCAGCAGCCAAGGGGACAGGATGGCCCCGGCCCAGCATTTT.

The chain uses TRBV19 and TRBJ2-1; 8 bases line up with TRBD2. The CDR3 sequence is 15 residues long. CDR1 and CDR2 (germline): LNHDA, SQIVND (reference sequence). The J segment lost 2 bases and the V segment lost 2 bases, leaving 2 bases of the junction unmatched. In DNA, the CDR3 is TGTGCCAGTAGTATATCGCGGGGGGCCTACAATGAGCAGTTCTTC. Amino acid sequence: CASSISRGAYNEQFF. The whole variable domain, filled in from reference TRBV19 and TRBJ2-1, reads DGGITQSPKYLFRKEGQNVTLSCEQNLNHDAMYWYRQDPGQGLRLIYYSQIVNDFQKGDIAEGYSVSREKKESFPLTVTSAQKNPTAFYLCASSISRGAYNEQFFGPGTRLTVL.

The chain uses TRBV2 and TRBJ1-5, with TRBD1 as a possible D gene (5 bases). The CDR3 spans 13 residues. V was shortened by 1 base and J by 7 bases, with 8 bases between the two germline ends. Germline CDR1 is SNHLY and CDR2 is FYNNEI. The CDR3 region is CASSEGGGQPQHF. The CDR3 nucleotides are TGTGCCAGCAGTGAAGGGGGCGGCCAGCCCCAGCATTTT.

The CDR3 nucleotides are TGTGCCAGCAGCCAAGCCGACATGGGTGAGCAGTTCTTC. This gives the protein CASSQADMGEQFF. This sequence joins TRBV3-1 (or the pseudogene TRBV3-2) and TRBJ2-1, with unresolved D. This CDR3 contains 13 residues. V lost 1 base, J lost 9 bases, and 10 bases lay in between. Germline assignment: CDR1 LGHDT and CDR2 YNNKEL (reference sequence).

This clone qualifies as medium-sized. The chain joins TRBV4-2 to TRBJ1-4, with a tentative D call TRBD1 (6 bases). Germline V gene data show CDR1 as LGHNA and CDR2 as YNFKEQ. The CDR3 length is 15 residues. V lost 2 bases, J lost 8 bases, and 15 bases lay in between. The CDR3 DNA is TGTGCCAGCAGCCAATGGCCAGGGGAACGAGAAAAACTGTTTTTT. Amino acid sequence: CASSQWPGEREKLFF.

J is TRBJ1-6 and V is TRBV6-1; 9 bases are shared with TRBD1. CDR1 is MNHNS and CDR2 is SASEGT in the germline V gene. The CDR3 sequence is 16 residues long. J was trimmed by 9 bases and V by 3 bases; bases with no gene match: 9. CDR3 nucleotide sequence: TGTGCCAGCAGTGACCCGACAGGGGGGGGTACTTCACCCCTCCACTTT. Its protein is CASSDPTGGGTSPLHF.

This chain connects TRBV5-1 to TRBJ1-1; D possibly corresponds to TRBD1 (5 bases). The ends were cut back, 3 bases at V and 5 bases at J, with 11 bases in the middle. The CDR3 runs to 13 residues. The germline CDR1 and CDR2 sequences are SGHRS and YFSETQ. CDR3 coding DNA: TGCGCCAGCAGCTATATGAGGACAACTGAAGCTTTCTTT. It specifies CASSYMRTTEAFF. Filled out from reference TRBV5-1 and TRBJ1-1, the complete variable domain reads KAGVTQTPRYLIKTRGQQVTLSCSPISGHRSVSWYQQTPGQGLQFLFEYFSETQRNKGNFPGRFSGRQFSNSRSEMNVSTLELGDSALYLCASSYMRTTEAFFGQGTRLTVV.

V is TRBV7-7 and J is TRBJ2-2; TRBD2 matches at 10 bases. This CDR3 is 16 amino acids long. V dropped 5 bases and J dropped 5; count of bases not matched to a gene: 8. Per germline, CDR1 SSHAT and CDR2 FNYEAQ (reference sequence). CDR3 sequence reads: CASSPLAGVSTGELFF. The CDR3 nucleotides read TGTGCCAGCAGCCCGCTAGCGGGGGTCTCTACCGGGGAGCTGTTTTTT.

DNA for the CDR3: TGTGCCAGCAGCTTAGACACATCGGAGGATTCACCCCTCCACTTT. Translating it yields CASSLDTSEDSPLHF. The genes are TRBV11-1 and TRBJ1-6; D is unclear. Germline V gene data show CDR1 as SGHAT and CDR2 as FQDESV (reference sequence). V lost 1 base and J lost 8, with 12 bases in between. The CDR3 extends over 15 amino acids.

The J gene is TRBJ2-7, the V gene TRBV7-8, with 7 nucleotides matching TRBD2. The CDR3 has 14 amino acids. After removal of 7 bases from V and 3 bases from J, the junction contained 9 bases not matched to a gene. From germline, CDR1 is SGHVS and CDR2 FQNEAQ. The CDR3 bases are TGTGCCAGCACCCCGGGGCCTAGCGGCTACGAGCAGTACGTC. Translated: CASTPGPSGYEQYV.

The chain is built from TRBV7-8 and TRBJ1-5; D might be TRBD1 (6 bases). The CDR3 is 15 amino acids. Deletions cut 5 bases from V and 5 bases from J, with 16 bases between. Germline V gene lookup returns CDR1 SGHVS and CDR2 FQNEAQ. The CDR3 here is CASSRGARSHQPQHF. The CDR3 DNA is TGTGCCAGCAGCCGGGGGGCCCGCTCCCATCAGCCCCAGCATTTT.

CDR3 in DNA: TGTGCCAGCAGCTTAGCATCACTAGCGGGGCCCACCGGGGAGCTGTTTTTT. Protein sequence: CASSLASLAGPTGELFF. The V call is TRBV7-6, the J call TRBJ2-2; 10 positions match TRBD2. V lost 0 bases to trimming and J lost 4 bases; unmatched junction nucleotides: 5. This CDR3 has 17 amino acids. From germline, CDR1 is SGHVS and CDR2 FNYEAQ.

The rearrangement uses TRBV9 and TRBJ1-3; D ambiguous. The germline V and J ends were trimmed by 0 bases and 4 bases, with 8 bases remaining between them. In germline, CDR1 is SGDLS, CDR2 YYNGEE. The CDR3 is 14 residues long. This CDR3 is CASSVVDGGNTIYF. The CDR3 DNA sequence: TGTGCCAGCAGCGTAGTCGACGGGGGAAACACCATATATTTT.

This clone was observed a single time. The chain combines TRBV3-1 (or the pseudogene TRBV3-2) with TRBJ1-3; unclear D gene. CDR3 length: 16 residues. Trimming stripped 1 base from V and 13 bases from J, with 23 bases between. The germline V gene encodes CDR1 LGHDT and CDR2 YNNKEL (reference sequence). The CDR3 region has the DNA TGTGCCAGCAGCCAAGGGCCCGGAGGGCGGGGAAGTGCAATATATTTT. Protein sequence: CASSQGPGGRGSAIYF.

This clone was recorded only once. V and J are TRBV24-1 and TRBJ2-1, with 10 bases that match TRBD1. The CDR3 length is 14 residues. The germline V gene encodes CDR1 KGHDR and CDR2 SFDVKD. V was clipped by 9 bases and J by 8 bases; unmatched bases: 9. The CDR3 DNA follows: TGTGCCACCGGTCCGGGACAGGGGTTCGATGAGCAGTTCTTC. This translates into CATGPGQGFDEQFF.

The table lists this clone with a few counts. This chain links TRBV7-3 with TRBJ2-7; no reliable D call. V lost 5 bases and J 3 bases, leaving 11 bases between the germline ends. The CDR3 length is 13 residues. In germline, CDR1 is SGHTA, CDR2 FQGTGA. The CDR3 nucleotides read TGTGCCAGCAGCGGGTCCCCGGGCTACGAGCAGTACTTC. Protein product: CASSGSPGYEQYF.

This chain links TRBV4-1 with TRBJ1-1; D is perhaps TRBD1 (6 bases). Between the trimmed V and J ends, which lost 4 bases and 1 base, there was a span of 13 bases. Germline V lookup: CDR1 MGHRA, CDR2 YSYEKL. CDR3 length: 15 amino acids. The CDR3 sequence: CASSPLTGSNTEAFF. DNA for the CDR3: TGCGCCAGCAGCCCCTTGACAGGATCGAACACTGAAGCTTTCTTT.

This clone turned up a few times. This chain joins TRBV7-9 and TRBJ2-7, with 9 bases fitting TRBD1. Trimming at V came to 6 bases and at J to 2 bases, leaving 8 bases not matched to a gene. CDR1 SEHNR and CDR2 FQNEAQ come from the germline V gene (reference sequence). There are 15 residues in the CDR3. The CDR3 nucleotides read TGTGCCAGCAGTCCCCGGGACAGGGCCACCTACGAGCAGTACTTC. Protein sequence: CASSPRDRATYEQYF.